This T cell receptor beta chain is drawn from a study of shared clonotypes between healthy human individuals. Using immunoSEQ multiplex PCR, the repertoire was profiled, and TCRdb retains in-frame clones only, with some absent. The sample records a few million clones, around 94% being singletons. Turning to this clone: Its antigen is undetermined.

Germline V gene lookup returns CDR1 SGHAT and CDR2 FQDESV (reference sequence). The CDR3 totals 12 residues. The ends were cut back, 3 bases at V and 4 bases at J, with 4 bases in the middle. Study-level results: In contrast to clonotypes shared by all four donors, non-shared clonotypes had lower generation probabilities. Among the subsets, naive ones generally showed larger estimated richness than memory ones. Limited genetic and exposure-history diversity came from having few donors.

Sequenced input: naive CD4+ T cells sorted from blood. Subset described: CD45RA+ positively selected. The chain joins TRBV11-1 to TRBJ1-3; no definite D call. This receptor was taken from a man aged 18 to 29 in good health. The CDR3 sequence is CASSFQGNTIYF. DNA of the CDR3: TGTGCCAGCAGCTTCCAGGGAAACACCATATATTTT.